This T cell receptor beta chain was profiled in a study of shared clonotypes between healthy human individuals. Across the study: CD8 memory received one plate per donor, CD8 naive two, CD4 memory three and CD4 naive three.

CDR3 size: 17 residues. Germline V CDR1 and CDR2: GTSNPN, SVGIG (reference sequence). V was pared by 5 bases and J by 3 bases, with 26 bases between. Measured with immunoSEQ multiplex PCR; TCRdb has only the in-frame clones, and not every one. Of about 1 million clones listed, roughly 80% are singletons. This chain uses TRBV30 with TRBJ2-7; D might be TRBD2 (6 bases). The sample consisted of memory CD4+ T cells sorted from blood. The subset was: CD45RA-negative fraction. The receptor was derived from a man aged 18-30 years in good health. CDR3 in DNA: TGTGCCTGGTCCCAAAGGGGTAGCGGAGCGCGAATCTACGAGCAGTACTTC. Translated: CAWSQRGSGARIYEQYF.